The clone carrying this T cell receptor (beta chain) showed up just a few times. One junction end does not reproduce the germline sequence, and a read error may be involved. Per germline, CDR1 SEHNR and CDR2 FQNEAQ (reference sequence). The length of the CDR3 is 16 residues. This sample was taken from a study of shared clonotypes between healthy human individuals. Whole-study context: A couple of female and a few male donors aged 18 to 49 were enrolled.

Free of recent acute infections or vaccinations, the donors were healthy HIV-negative adults. Within Nashville, Tennessee resided all donors, each a Caucasian adult. About 30,000 T cell genomes, or around 300 ng DNA, went into replicate PCRs of unsorted PBMC. TCRdb's table, derived via immunoSEQ multiplex PCR, lists solely in-frame clones and lacks some. The table has about 490,000 clones, over 75% seen once; the top ten hold roughly an eighth. The sequencing input was PBMCs. The J gene is TRBJ2-2, the V gene TRBV7-9, with 9 bases fitting TRBD2. The clonotype comes from a woman in her thirties or forties in good health. Some clones in this sample may be carry-over from other donors' samples. CDR3 sequence reads: CASSVAGEDHTGELFF. The CDR3 DNA sequence: TGTGCCAGCAGCGTAGCGGGAGAGGATCATACCGGGGAGCTGTTTTTT.